The clone carrying this T cell receptor (beta chain) was seen more than once but under ten times. Its antigen is currently unknown. These data originate in a study of CD8 T cells in ankylosing spondylitis. Whole-study results and caveats: Characteristic of ankylosing spondylitis blood, it appeared, was a TCR beta motif comprising several highly homologous variants.

With 4 bases clipped from V and 2 bases from J, the junction kept 6 bases outside the gene matches. The CDR3 loop spans 15 amino acids. Germline CDR1 and CDR2: KGHSH and LQKENI. TCRdb recomputed calls from the 5' RACE reads with MiXCR, one row per CDR3 protein. This sample has about 500,000 distinct CDR3 sequences, with roughly 5.3% found just once. The J gene is TRBJ2-3, the V gene TRBV18, with 7 positions matching TRBD1. This TCR was sampled from a male donor with ankylosing spondylitis. The sequencing sample was made of blood, either unsorted or a sorted T cell fraction (not recorded which). The CDR3 nucleotides read TGTGCCAGCTCACTCGGGACAGCCCCCACAGATACGCAGTATTTT. Translating it yields CASSLGTAPTDTQYF.